The clone carrying this T cell receptor beta chain was found once. Its antigen is unidentified. The PCR employed 60 Vbeta primers together with 13 Jbeta primers. Assay used: immunoSEQ multiplex PCR; TCRdb lists only in-frame clones, some missing. The sample records tens of thousands of clones, about three quarters being singletons. This CDR3 comprises 13 residues. V dropped 0 bases and J dropped 5 bases, with 5 bases sitting between them. CDR1 is SGDLS, CDR2 YYNGEE, per germline. This entry comes from a study of cytomegalovirus exposure and HLA in healthy donors. General study findings and limits: TCR beta V segments were, for the most part, productive about 87% or about 30% of the time in an earlier analysis. As a later analysis showed, several of the most significant clusters appeared to be linked to common viral pathogens. Accounts indicate the classifier identified cytomegalovirus status with strong specificity and sensitivity. Rates of TCR association differed by HLA locus in a later analysis, with DRB1 highest and HLA-C lowest.

The chain carries TRBV9 and TRBJ1-4; unclear D gene. This clonotype was obtained from a woman in her forties in good health and CMV-seropositive. Material for sequencing was PBMCs. CDR3 sequence reads: CASSVVSNEKLFF. For the CDR3, the DNA is TGTGCCAGCAGCGTAGTTTCGAATGAAAAACTGTTTTTT.